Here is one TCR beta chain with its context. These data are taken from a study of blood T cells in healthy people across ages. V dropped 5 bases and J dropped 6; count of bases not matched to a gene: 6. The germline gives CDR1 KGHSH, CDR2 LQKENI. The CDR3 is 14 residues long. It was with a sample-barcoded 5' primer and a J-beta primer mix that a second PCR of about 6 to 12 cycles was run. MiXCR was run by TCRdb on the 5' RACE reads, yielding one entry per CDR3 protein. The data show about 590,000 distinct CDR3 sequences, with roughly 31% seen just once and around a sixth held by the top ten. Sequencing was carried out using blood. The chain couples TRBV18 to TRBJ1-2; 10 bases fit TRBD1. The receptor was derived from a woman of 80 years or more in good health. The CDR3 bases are TGTGCCAGCTCAAAGACAGGGGGCGAGGATGGCTACACCTTC. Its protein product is CASSKTGGEDGYTF.